Presented here are 27 T cell receptor beta chains from one specimen sequenced in a study of blood T cell repertoires in COVID-19. Profiling relied on immunoSEQ multiplex PCR, and the TCRdb table lists in-frame clones only, not all of them. Of about 98,000 clones listed, 80% to 85% are singletons. The sequenced sample was peripheral blood. These receptor sequences come from a man between 60 and 70 years old with acute or convalescent COVID-19.

J is TRBJ2-7 and V is TRBV10-3; D is undetermined. Germline assignment: CDR1 ENHRY and CDR2 SYGVKD. The length of the CDR3 is 11 residues. The V and J ends lost 2 bases and 5 bases respectively, with 4 bases between them. The CDR3 loop is CAISEINEQYF. The CDR3 nucleotides read TGTGCCATCAGTGAGATAAACGAGCAGTACTTC.

V usage is TRBV13 and J usage is TRBJ2-1; 8 nucleotides align to TRBD2. The CDR3 covers 16 residues. Germline CDR1 is PRHDT and CDR2 is FYEKMQ (reference sequence). V lost 5 bases to trimming and J lost 5 bases; unmatched junction nucleotides: 11. This CDR3 is CASSLMMERGNNEQFF. The DNA of the CDR3 is TGTGCCAGCAGCCTCATGATGGAGCGGGGGAACAATGAGCAGTTCTTC.

This clone was seen many times. This CDR3 is CASSSINRTPGSNYGYTF. The CDR3 region has the DNA TGTGCCAGCAGTTCAATAAACAGAACCCCAGGGTCCAACTATGGCTACACCTTC. V gene TRBV27 combines with J gene TRBJ1-2, with D possibly TRBD1 on 5 matching bases. This CDR3 spans 18 amino acids. CDR1 MNHEY and CDR2 SMNVEV come from the germline V gene (reference sequence). The V end was cut by 4 bases, the J end by 2 bases, with 23 bases between.

The chain couples TRBV29-1 to TRBJ2-4, with TRBD2 matching 9 bases. CDR3 length equals 17 residues. Germline CDR1 reads SQVTM; CDR2 reads ANQGSEA. The ends lost 0 bases at V and 7 bases at J; junction bases unmatched: 13. For the CDR3, the DNA is TGCAGCGTTGAAGATTTTGAAAAGGCGGGAGGGAACAACATTCAGTACTTC. As protein: CSVEDFEKAGGNNIQYF.

The chain carries TRBV19 and TRBJ2-1; 7 bases fit TRBD1. V was clipped by 9 bases and J by 1 base; unmatched bases: 9. The CDR3 consists of 15 residues. From germline, CDR1 is LNHDA and CDR2 SQIVND (reference sequence). CDR3 sequence (DNA): TGTGCCAGCACCCCCGGGACAGCATCCTACAATGAGCAGTTCTTC. The encoded protein is CASTPGTASYNEQFF. Using reference TRBV19 and TRBJ2-1 for the parts outside the CDR3, the full variable domain is DGGITQSPKYLFRKEGQNVTLSCEQNLNHDAMYWYRQDPGQGLRLIYYSQIVNDFQKGDIAEGYSVSREKKESFPLTVTSAQKNPTAFYLCASTPGTASYNEQFFGPGTRLTVL.

The chain is built from TRBV12-3 or TRBV12-4 and TRBJ1-3; D is uncertain. Trimming removed 6 bases at V and 5 bases at J, with 8 bases between. The CDR3 is 12 amino acids. As DNA, the CDR3 is TGTGCCAGCAGCTCTAGACGAAACACCATATATTTT. This sequence encodes CASSSRRNTIYF.

The chain carries TRBV27 and TRBJ2-1; TRBD2 is a possible D gene (6 bases). V lost 10 bases, J lost 5 bases, and 12 bases lay in between. Germline V gene data show CDR1 as MNHEY and CDR2 as SMNVEV (reference sequence). This CDR3 is built from 12 residues. The DNA of the CDR3 is TGTGCCACCTGGGACTTGAACAATGAGCAGTTCTTC. Residues: CATWDLNNEQFF.

J is TRBJ2-1 and V is TRBV24-1, with 10 nucleotides matching TRBD2. Germline V gives CDR1 KGHDR, CDR2 SFDVKD. Trimming took 4 bases from V and 15 from J; bases not matched to a gene: 8. The CDR3 sequence is 13 residues long. The CDR3 sequence: CATSESGRADLFF. As DNA, the CDR3 is TGTGCCACCAGTGAAAGCGGGAGGGCCGATTTGTTCTTC.

The CDR3, as DNA: TGTGCCAGTAGTAGCCGAAGCGGGCATCTGTTAAATGAGCAGTTCTTC. It yields the protein CASSSRSGHLLNEQFF. The chain has TRBV19 and TRBJ2-1, with D tentatively TRBD2 (6 bases). This CDR3 is built from 16 residues. CDR1 LNHDA and CDR2 SQIVND come from the germline V gene (reference sequence). Trimming stripped 4 bases from V and 7 bases from J, with 20 bases between.

The J gene is TRBJ2-6, the V gene TRBV29-1, with D tentatively TRBD1 (6 bases). Germline V gene data show CDR1 as SQVTM and CDR2 as ANQGSEA. There are 14 residues in the CDR3. The V and J ends lost 6 bases and 6 bases respectively, with 15 bases between them. The CDR3, as DNA: TGCAGCGTGGACCGGGACACGTCGGCCAACGTCCTGACTTTC. Its translation is CSVDRDTSANVLTF.

Ten or more counts support this clone. The rearrangement links TRBV20-1 to TRBJ1-6; a weak D match, TRBD1 (6 bases). This CDR3 spans 13 amino acids. Germline V CDR1 and CDR2: DFQATT, SNEGSKA (reference sequence). V shed 3 bases and J shed 7 bases, with 10 bases lying between them. In nucleotides, the CDR3 is TGCAGTGCTAGTAGGGGGGGGAATTCACCCCTCCACTTT. Its protein is CSASRGGNSPLHF.

V usage is TRBV7-9 and J usage is TRBJ1-3; no definite D call. Between the trimmed V and J ends, which lost 4 bases and 2 bases, there was a span of 12 bases. The CDR3 runs 15 residues. The germline V gene encodes CDR1 SEHNR and CDR2 FQNEAQ (reference sequence). CDR3 sequence (DNA): TGTGCCAGCAGCTCCCAGGTCATGGCTGGAAACACCATATATTTT. Translating it yields CASSSQVMAGNTIYF.

The genes are TRBV5-1 and TRBJ2-7; weak D call: TRBD1 (6 bases). The V gene lost 0 bases and the J gene lost 2 bases, with 12 bases spanning the gap. The CDR3 consists of 15 residues. CDR1 is SGHRS, CDR2 YFSETQ, per germline. The CDR3 DNA reads TGCGCCAGCAGCTTGGCCCAGGGGAAGGCCTACGAGCAGTACTTC. This codes for CASSLAQGKAYEQYF.

The chain is built from TRBV19 and TRBJ2-5; 7 bases match TRBD2. Germline values: CDR1 LNHDA, CDR2 SQIVND (reference sequence). The CDR3 has 14 amino acids. After removal of 4 bases from V and 3 bases from J, the junction contained 5 bases not matched to a gene. The DNA of the CDR3 is TGTGCCAGTAGTACTTCTAGCGGAAAAGAGACCCAGTACTTC. This encodes CASSTSSGKETQYF.

This chain joins TRBV11-3 and TRBJ2-7; TRBD2 agrees at 14 bases. The CDR3 is made up of 16 amino acids. In germline, CDR1 is SGHNT, CDR2 YENEEA. V shed 4 bases and J 0 bases; nucleotides not matched to a gene: 2. The CDR3 loop is CASSSGLAGASYEQYV. The DNA of the CDR3 is TGTGCCAGCAGCTCGGGACTAGCGGGGGCCTCCTACGAGCAGTACGTC.

J is TRBJ2-1 and V is TRBV4-3; no firm D call. Trimming removed 1 base at V and 0 bases at J, with 7 bases between. Germline V lookup: CDR1 LGHNA, CDR2 YSLEER. The CDR3 has 15 amino acids. In DNA, the CDR3 is TGCGCCAGCAGCCAAGGACTGAGCTCCTACAATGAGCAGTTCTTC. Protein: CASSQGLSSYNEQFF.

This chain links TRBV30 with TRBJ1-1; 7 bases agree with TRBD1. CDR3 length equals 14 residues. The germline V gene has CDR1 GTSNPN and CDR2 SVGIG (reference sequence). Trimming at V came to 5 bases and at J to 4 bases, leaving 10 bases not matched to a gene. CDR3 in DNA: TGTGCCTGGGGCAGGGAGGCAGGGGGCACTGAAGCTTTCTTT. This gives the protein CAWGREAGGTEAFF.

The chain recombines TRBV29-1 with TRBJ2-7, with D hard to call. The V gene's germline CDR1 is SQVTM and CDR2 ANQGSEA. The V end lost 7 bases, the J end lost 4 bases, and 14 bases lay between the germline ends. CDR3 length equals 12 residues. CDR3 protein: CSAQEVGYEQYF. CDR3 in DNA: TGCAGCGCTCAGGAAGTCGGTTACGAGCAGTACTTC.

This chain uses TRBV5-1 with TRBJ1-5; D unresolved. CDR1 and CDR2 (germline): SGHRS, YFSETQ. V was shortened by 0 bases and J by 0 bases, with 7 bases between the two germline ends. The CDR3 runs 15 residues. CDR3 sequence: CASSLDANSNQPQHF. DNA for the CDR3: TGCGCCAGCAGCTTGGATGCGAATAGCAATCAGCCCCAGCATTTT.

The sample holds one count of this clone. The rearrangement uses TRBV7-9 and TRBJ2-5, with a tentative D call TRBD2 (5 bases). CDR1 and CDR2 (germline): SEHNR, FQNEAQ (reference sequence). Between the trimmed V and J ends, which lost 3 bases and 2 bases, there was a span of 7 bases. This CDR3 is 13 amino acids long. CDR3 DNA: TGTGCCAGCAGCTTCGGAGGACAAGAGACCCAGTACTTC. Amino acids: CASSFGGQETQYF.

In nucleotides, the CDR3 is TGTGCCAGTAGTCCCCGGGTGAGTATCACTGAAGCTTTCTTT. Translation: CASSPRVSITEAFF. The chain carries TRBV19 and TRBJ1-1, with no clear D. With 5 bases removed from V and 4 bases from J, the gap between germline ends came to 14 bases. Germline V CDR1 and CDR2: LNHDA, SQIVND (reference sequence). The CDR3 length is 14 residues.

This clone was picked up one time. The rearrangement joins TRBV2 to TRBJ1-1, with D uncertain. This CDR3 comprises 14 residues. Germline CDR1 and CDR2: SNHLY and FYNNEI. The germline V and J ends were trimmed by 5 bases and 0 bases, with 10 bases remaining between them. The CDR3 DNA follows: TGTGCCAGCAGTTTCACACCAATGAACACTGAAGCTTTCTTT. Translation: CASSFTPMNTEAFF.

The chain employs TRBV19 and TRBJ2-1, with 9 nucleotides matching TRBD1. The CDR3 runs 15 residues. Germline values: CDR1 LNHDA, CDR2 SQIVND (reference sequence). V lost 5 bases and J lost 3; bases outside the gene matches: 5. CDR3 coding DNA: TGTGCCAGTAGTTTAGGGACAGGGATCTACAATGAGCAGTTCTTC. It encodes CASSLGTGIYNEQFF.

V and J are TRBV21-1 and TRBJ1-4; TRBD1 reflects the table's D call only, with no check against the DNA. TRBV21-1 is marked as a pseudogene. This CDR3 has 20 residues. CDR3 sequence: CASSKKTGTYPREKNEKLFF. In nucleotides, the CDR3 is TGTGCCAGCAGCAAGAAGACAGGAACCTACCCCCGGGAAAAGAATGAAAAACTGTTTTTT.

Concerning this clone itself: A junction end diverges from the germline sequence, so it may reflect a read error. The V gene is TRBV6-5, the J gene TRBJ1-1, with D hard to call. Germline CDR1 and CDR2: MNHEY and SVGAGI. The CDR3 runs to 14 residues. CDR3 residues: CAGSREVGNTEAFF. As DNA, the CDR3 is TGTGCCGGCAGTAGAGAGGTGGGGAACACTGAAGCTTTCTTT.

The chain carries TRBV7-9 and TRBJ1-1; 8 nucleotides align to TRBD1. V lost 5 bases and J lost 3; bases outside the gene matches: 8. Germline V CDR1 and CDR2: SEHNR, FQNEAQ (reference sequence). CDR3 length: 15 amino acids. Written as DNA, the CDR3 is TGTGCCAGCAGCGCCGGACAGGGAGCGGACACTGAAGCTTTCTTT. This encodes CASSAGQGADTEAFF.

The J gene is TRBJ2-7, the V gene TRBV11-3; maybe TRBD2 (6 bases). Between the trimmed V and J ends, which lost 8 bases and 6 bases, there was a span of 11 bases. The CDR3 totals 11 residues. Looked up from germline, CDR1 is SGHNT and CDR2 is YENEEA. The CDR3 loop is CASGTGSEQYV. CDR3 nucleotide sequence: TGTGCCAGCGGAACCGGGAGCGAGCAGTACGTC.